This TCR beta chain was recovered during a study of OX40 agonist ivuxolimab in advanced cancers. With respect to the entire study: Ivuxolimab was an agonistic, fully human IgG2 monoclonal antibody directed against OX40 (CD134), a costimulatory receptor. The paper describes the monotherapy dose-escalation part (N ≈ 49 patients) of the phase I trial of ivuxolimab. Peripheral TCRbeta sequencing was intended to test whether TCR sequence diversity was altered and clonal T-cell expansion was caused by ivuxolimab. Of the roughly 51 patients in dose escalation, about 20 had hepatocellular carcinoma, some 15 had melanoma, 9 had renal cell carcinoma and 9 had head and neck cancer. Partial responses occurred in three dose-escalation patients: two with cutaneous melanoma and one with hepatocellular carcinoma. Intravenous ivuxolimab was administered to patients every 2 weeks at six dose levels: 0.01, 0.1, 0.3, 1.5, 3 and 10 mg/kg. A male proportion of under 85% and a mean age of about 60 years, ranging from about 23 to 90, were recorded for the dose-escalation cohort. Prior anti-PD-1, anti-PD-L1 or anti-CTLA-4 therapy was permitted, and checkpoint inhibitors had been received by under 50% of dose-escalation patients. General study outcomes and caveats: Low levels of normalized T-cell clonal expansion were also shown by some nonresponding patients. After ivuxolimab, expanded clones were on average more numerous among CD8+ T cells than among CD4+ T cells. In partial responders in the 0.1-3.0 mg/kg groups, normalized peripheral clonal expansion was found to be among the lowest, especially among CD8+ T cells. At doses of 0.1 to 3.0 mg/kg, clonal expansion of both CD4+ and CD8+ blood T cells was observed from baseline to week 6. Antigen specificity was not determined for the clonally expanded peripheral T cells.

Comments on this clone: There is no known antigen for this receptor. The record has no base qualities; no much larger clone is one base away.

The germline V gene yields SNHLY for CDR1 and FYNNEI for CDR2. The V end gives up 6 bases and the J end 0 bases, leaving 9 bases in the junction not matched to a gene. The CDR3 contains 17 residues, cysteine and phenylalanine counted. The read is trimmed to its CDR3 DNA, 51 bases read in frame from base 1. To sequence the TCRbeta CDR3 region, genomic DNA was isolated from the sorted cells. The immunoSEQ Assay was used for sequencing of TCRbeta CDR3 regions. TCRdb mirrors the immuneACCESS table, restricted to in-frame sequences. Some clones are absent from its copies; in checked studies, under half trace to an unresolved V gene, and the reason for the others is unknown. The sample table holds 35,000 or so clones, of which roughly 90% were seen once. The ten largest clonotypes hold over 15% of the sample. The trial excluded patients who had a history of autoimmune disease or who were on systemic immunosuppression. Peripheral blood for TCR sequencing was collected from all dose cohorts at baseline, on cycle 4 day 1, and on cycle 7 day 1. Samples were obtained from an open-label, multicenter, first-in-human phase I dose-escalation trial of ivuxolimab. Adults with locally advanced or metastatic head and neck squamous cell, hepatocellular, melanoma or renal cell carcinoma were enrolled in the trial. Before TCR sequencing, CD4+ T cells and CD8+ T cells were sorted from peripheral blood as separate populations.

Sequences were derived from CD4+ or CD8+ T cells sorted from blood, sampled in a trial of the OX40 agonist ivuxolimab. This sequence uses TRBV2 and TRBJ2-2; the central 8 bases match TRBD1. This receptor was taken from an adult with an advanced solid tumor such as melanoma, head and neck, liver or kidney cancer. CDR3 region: CASRLYRDRPNTGELFF. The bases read TGTGCCAGCAGATTATACCGGGACAGGCCGAACACCGGGGAGCTGTTTTTT. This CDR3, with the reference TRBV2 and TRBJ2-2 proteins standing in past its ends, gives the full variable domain EPEVTQTPSHQVTQMGQEVILRCVPISNHLYFYWYRQILGQKVEFLVSFYNNEISEKSEIFDDQFSVERPDGSNFTLKIRSTKLEDSAMYFCASRLYRDRPNTGELFFGEGSRLTVL.